This T cell receptor (beta chain) emerged from a study of regulatory T cells in long-lasting Graves disease. The TCR beta library used iRepertoire HTBI primers with Arm-PCR amplification of CDR3. TCRdb fed the multiplex PCR reads into MiXCR, producing one record per CDR3 protein. Seen here are 240,000 or so distinct CDR3 sequences, 20% to 25% observed once, and the top ten hold about 14%. Trimming left V 0 bases short and J 4 bases short, with 13 bases between. From germline, CDR1 is DFQATT and CDR2 SNEGSKA (reference sequence). This CDR3 has 14 residues. Time point of the sample: newly diagnosed GD, antithyroid drugs for less than 3 months. With RNA extracted from PBMCs as input, the TCR library was made.

The receptor was isolated from a female donor with Graves disease. The sequenced sample was peripheral blood mononuclear cells (PBMCs), obtained at new diagnosis, from a patient treated with antithyroid drugs. V is TRBV20-1 and J is TRBJ2-7; D is perhaps TRBD2 (5 bases). CDR3: CSARDGSGPYEQYF. The CDR3 coding sequence is TGCAGTGCTAGAGATGGGAGCGGCCCTTACGAGCAGTACTTC.